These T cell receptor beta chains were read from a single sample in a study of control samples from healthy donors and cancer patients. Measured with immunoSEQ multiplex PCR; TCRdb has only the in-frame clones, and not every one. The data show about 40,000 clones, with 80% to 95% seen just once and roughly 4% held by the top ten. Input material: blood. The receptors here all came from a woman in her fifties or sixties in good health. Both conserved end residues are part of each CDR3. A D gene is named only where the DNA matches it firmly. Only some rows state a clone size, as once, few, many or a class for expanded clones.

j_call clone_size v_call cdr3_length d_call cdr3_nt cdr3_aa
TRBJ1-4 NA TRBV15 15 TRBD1 TGTGCCACCAGCAGGAACAGGGGGCCGGGTGAAAAACTGTTTTTT CATSRNRGPGEKLFF
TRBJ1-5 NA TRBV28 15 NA TGTGCCAGCAGTTCCGGACAGCTCGGCAATCAGCCCCAGCATTTT CASSSGQLGNQPQHF
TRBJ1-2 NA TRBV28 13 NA TGTGCCAGCAGAGGGGATCGGGGCTATGGCTACACCTTC CASRGDRGYGYTF
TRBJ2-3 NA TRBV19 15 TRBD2 TGTGCCAGTAAGTCGAGCGGGGGGGCCGGAGATACGCAGTATTTT CASKSSGGAGDTQYF
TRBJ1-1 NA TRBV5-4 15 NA TGTGCCAGCAGCTTAAGGGGAGGTCTAAACACTGAAGCTTTCTTT CASSLRGGLNTEAFF
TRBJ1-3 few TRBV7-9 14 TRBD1 TGTGCCAGCAGCCGACAGGGGCCTGGAAACACCATATATTTT CASSRQGPGNTIYF
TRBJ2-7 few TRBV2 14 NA TGTGCCACCTCATGGAACAGTATCACCTACGAGCAGTACTTC CATSWNSITYEQYF
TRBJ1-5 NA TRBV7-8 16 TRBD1 TGTGCCAGCACCACCGGGACAGGGGACGGCAATCAGCCCCAGCATTTT CASTTGTGDGNQPQHF
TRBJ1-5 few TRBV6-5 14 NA TGTGCCAGCAGTCCCGGTGATAGCAATCAGCCCCAGCATTTT CASSPGDSNQPQHF
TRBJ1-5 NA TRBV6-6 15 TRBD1 TGTGCCAGCAGAAACAGGGGGCAGAGCAATCAGCCCCAGCATTTT CASRNRGQSNQPQHF
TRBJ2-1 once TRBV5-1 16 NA TGCGCCAGCAGCTTGGTAGGGACGGCAGCCGACAATGAGCAGTTCTTC CASSLVGTAADNEQFF
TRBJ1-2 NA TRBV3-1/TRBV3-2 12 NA TGTGCCAGCAGCCCCCCTGGGGGGGGCTACACCTTC CASSPPGGGYTF
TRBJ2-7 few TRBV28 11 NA TGTGCCAGCAGTCCCAGGGGGGCGCAGTACTTC CASSPRGAQYF
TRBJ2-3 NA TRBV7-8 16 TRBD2 TGTGCCAGCAGCCTCACGGCTAGCGGGGGTTCAGATACGCAGTATTTT CASSLTASGGSDTQYF
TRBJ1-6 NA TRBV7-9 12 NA TGTGCCAGCAGTCGGGTCGATTCACCCCTCCACTTT CASSRVDSPLHF
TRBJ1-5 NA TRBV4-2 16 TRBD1 TGTGCCAGCAGCCAAGATGGAGACAGGGATGGGCAGCCCCAGCATTTT CASSQDGDRDGQPQHF
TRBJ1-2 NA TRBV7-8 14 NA TGTGCCAGCAGCTTAGAGGGTAAACCCTTCGGCTACACCTTC CASSLEGKPFGYTF
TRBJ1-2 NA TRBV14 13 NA TGTGCCAGCAGCCCGGACGCCACCTATGGCTACACCTTC CASSPDATYGYTF
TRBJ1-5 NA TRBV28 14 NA TGTGCCAGCAGTTCCGGGGGGCCGGGGCAGCCCCAGCATTTT CASSSGGPGQPQHF
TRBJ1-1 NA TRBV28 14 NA TGTGCCAGCAGTTTTGTCGGCCGGAACACTGAAGCTTTCTTT CASSFVGRNTEAFF
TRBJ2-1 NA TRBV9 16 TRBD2 TGTGCCAGCAGCGTAACTAGCGGGGGCGCCTACAATGAGCAGTTCTTC CASSVTSGGAYNEQFF
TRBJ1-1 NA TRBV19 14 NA TGTGCCAGTACTTTTGGGAGGGGAAGCACTGAAGCTTTCTTT CASTFGRGSTEAFF
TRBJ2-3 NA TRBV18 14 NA TGTGCCAGCTCACCGGTCCGGAACACAGATACGCAGTATTTT CASSPVRNTDTQYF
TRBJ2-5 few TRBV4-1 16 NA TGCGCCAGCAGCCCCGGAGGGGGGACAGACCAAGAGACCCAGTACTTC CASSPGGGTDQETQYF
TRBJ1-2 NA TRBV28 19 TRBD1 TGTGCCAGCAGCCCCGCCCGACAGGGGGACACACGCACAAACTATGGCTACACCTTC CASSPARQGDTRTNYGYTF